This passage covers 20 T cell receptor beta chains from one sample sequenced in a study of T cells after yellow fever vaccination. From the 5' RACE reads, TCRdb called clonotypes with MiXCR, one entry per CDR3 protein. The table has hundreds of thousands of distinct CDR3 sequences, approximately 6% seen once. Sample: PBMCs, taken 5 days after the yellow fever booster vaccination. These receptor sequences come from a man between 25 and 39 years old who received the YFV17D yellow fever vaccine.

In its sample, this clonotype was seen many times. The rearrangement uses TRBV7-2 and TRBJ2-1, with D uncertain. The CDR3 contains 13 residues. Germline values: CDR1 SGHTA, CDR2 FQGNSA. Between the trimmed V and J ends, which lost 5 bases and 0 bases, there was a span of 5 bases. The CDR3 loop reads CASSPLSYNEQFF. CDR3 in DNA: TGTGCCAGCAGCCCCCTCTCCTACAATGAGCAGTTCTTC.

This clonotype was counted ten times or more. The rearrangement uses TRBV20-1 and TRBJ2-3, with 10 positions matching TRBD2. The CDR3 has 15 residues. J lost 4 bases, V lost 1 base, and 5 bases had no gene match. Germline-derived CDR1 and CDR2 are DFQATT and SNEGSKA (reference sequence). CDR3 sequence: CSARVLAGVADTQYF. CDR3 DNA sequence: TGCAGTGCTAGAGTCCTAGCGGGAGTGGCAGATACGCAGTATTTT.

There are a few counts of this clonotype. The rearrangement links TRBV30 to TRBJ2-7, with D unresolved. V lost 7 bases and J 3 bases, leaving 10 bases between the germline ends. CDR1 is GTSNPN, CDR2 SVGIG, per germline (reference sequence). CDR3 size: 11 residues. CDR3 sequence: CASERYYEQYF. CDR3 nucleotide sequence: TGTGCCTCCGAGCGATACTACGAGCAGTACTTC.

This clonotype was counted a few times. V is TRBV7-2 and J is TRBJ2-5; 8 positions agree with TRBD1. V was clipped by 4 bases and J by 2 bases; unmatched bases: 6. Germline V CDR1 and CDR2: SGHTA, FQGNSA. The CDR3 has 15 amino acids. CDR3: CASSSQGAAQETQYF. Here the CDR3 DNA reads TGTGCCAGCAGCTCCCAGGGGGCGGCGCAAGAGACCCAGTACTTC. The variable domain in full, completed from reference TRBV7-2 and TRBJ2-5, reads GAGVSQSPSNKVTEKGKDVELRCDPISGHTALYWYRQSLGQGLEFLIYFQGNSAPDKSGLPSDRFSAERTGGSVSTLTIQRTQQEDSAVYLCASSSQGAAQETQYFGPGTRLLVL.

This clonotype showed up many times. This sequence joins TRBV21-1 and TRBJ1-2; no DNA check was done on the table's D call, TRBD1. TRBV21-1 corresponds to a pseudogene. The CDR3 contains 17 residues. The CDR3 region is CASSTSWTGVCKSGYTF. DNA of the CDR3: TGTGCCAGCAGCACATCTTGGACAGGGGTTTGTAAATCCGGCTACACCTTC.

The V gene is TRBV5-1, the J gene TRBJ2-5; 13 nucleotides line up with TRBD2. CDR1 SGHRS and CDR2 YFSETQ come from the germline V gene. Germline trimming cut 2 bases from V and 3 bases from J; bases unmatched to any gene: 13. The CDR3 runs to 19 residues. The CDR3 here is CASSFGTSGNTNLKETQYF. The CDR3 DNA sequence: TGCGCCAGCAGCTTCGGGACTAGCGGGAATACTAACCTAAAAGAGACCCAGTACTTC.

This clonotype came up many times. The chain links TRBV7-2 to TRBJ2-2; 7 nucleotides align to TRBD2. The CDR3 contains 15 residues. With V trimmed by 2 bases and J by 7 bases, 7 bases remained unmatched. The germline V gene encodes CDR1 SGHTA and CDR2 FQGNSA. CDR3 DNA: TGTGCCAGCAGCTTAAAGCGGGACTGGATCGGGGAGCTGTTTTTT. Amino acids: CASSLKRDWIGELFF.

The chain employs TRBV2 and TRBJ2-7; 9 positions agree with TRBD2. CDR3 size: 15 residues. The V gene end was trimmed by 8 bases and the J gene end by 0 bases; junction bases not matched to a gene: 8. CDR1 is SNHLY and CDR2 is FYNNEI in the germline V gene. DNA for the CDR3: TGTGCCAGCTATCCTAGCGGGGACTACTCCTACGAGCAGTACTTC. It specifies CASYPSGDYSYEQYF.

Many counts were recorded for this clonotype. The chain joins TRBV7-2 to TRBJ2-6, with unresolved D. V lost 2 bases to trimming and J lost 0 bases, with 5 bases between them. Germline-derived CDR1 and CDR2 are SGHTA and FQGNSA. The CDR3 consists of 15 residues. The CDR3 here is CASSLQHSGANVLTF. In DNA, the CDR3 is TGTGCCAGCAGCTTACAGCACTCTGGGGCCAACGTCCTGACTTTC.

The table lists this clonotype with many counts. The chain combines TRBV5-1 with TRBJ2-7; the D is unclear. This CDR3 contains 14 residues. Germline values: CDR1 SGHRS, CDR2 YFSETQ. V was cut by 0 bases and J by 3 bases, with 10 bases left in between. CDR3 residues: CASSLAGQNYEQYF. CDR3 DNA: TGCGCCAGCAGCTTGGCCGGGCAGAACTACGAGCAGTACTTC. Full variable domain (rest looked up from reference TRBV5-1 and TRBJ2-7): KAGVTQTPRYLIKTRGQQVTLSCSPISGHRSVSWYQQTPGQGLQFLFEYFSETQRNKGNFPGRFSGRQFSNSRSEMNVSTLELGDSALYLCASSLAGQNYEQYFGPGTRLTVT.

A remark on this clonotype: A much larger clone is a single base away; this may be a read error. This chain joins TRBV3-1 and TRBJ2-2, with D maybe TRBD1 (5 bases). The CDR3 contains 15 residues. The V gene's germline CDR1 is LGHDT and CDR2 YNNKEL (reference sequence). DNA of the CDR3: TGTGCCAGCAGCCAATGGGGCGCGGACACCTGGGAGCTGTTTTTT. This encodes CASSQWGADTWELFF.

This chain links TRBV18 with TRBJ2-1; D might be TRBD1 (6 bases). The germline V gene has CDR1 KGHSH and CDR2 LQKENI. The CDR3 is made up of 14 amino acids. The V end was cut by 4 bases, the J end by 5 bases, with 12 bases between. The DNA of the CDR3 is TGTGCCAGCTCACTACTCACAGGGAACAATGAGCAGTTCTTC. Its protein is CASSLLTGNNEQFF.

There are a few counts of this clonotype. V and J are TRBV19 and TRBJ2-7; D remains ambiguous. In germline, CDR1 is LNHDA, CDR2 SQIVND (reference sequence). Deletions cut 4 bases from V and 4 bases from J, with 11 bases between. The CDR3 is 13 amino acids. CDR3 nucleotide sequence: TGTGCCAGTAGTAAGGCCTACCTATACGAGCAGTACTTC. Residues: CASSKAYLYEQYF.

This clonotype appeared many times. The J gene is TRBJ2-1, the V gene TRBV9, with TRBD1 matching over 7 bases. The ends lost 4 bases at V and 4 bases at J; junction bases unmatched: 8. Germline V gene lookup returns CDR1 SGDLS and CDR2 YYNGEE. The CDR3 sequence is 15 residues long. The CDR3 bases are TGTGCCAGCAGCCCAAGACAGGGTAATTACAATGAGCAGTTCTTC. Protein product: CASSPRQGNYNEQFF.

This clonotype was counted between two and nine times. The chain links TRBV14 to TRBJ1-2, with a possible D match to TRBD1 (5 bases). Trimming shortened V by 1 base and J by 7 bases, and 13 bases separated the two germline ends. This CDR3 comprises 14 residues. Germline CDR1 and CDR2: SGHDN and FVKESK. CDR3 DNA sequence: TGTGCCAGCAGCCAAGTAACCGCCGGGGGTGGCTACACCTTC. This gives the protein CASSQVTAGGGYTF.

In its sample, this clonotype was seen many times. The chain uses TRBV20-1 and TRBJ2-1, with 14 bases that match TRBD2. The trim removed 3 bases at V and 8 bases at J, leaving 12 bases unmatched. CDR1 and CDR2 from the germline V gene are DFQATT and SNEGSKA (reference sequence). There are 17 residues in the CDR3. DNA of the CDR3: TGCAGTGCTAGGGAGGGGACTAGCGGGAGTTGGAAGCATGAGCAGTTCTTC. This gives the protein CSAREGTSGSWKHEQFF.

This clonotype occurred many times. V usage is TRBV30 and J usage is TRBJ2-7; 9 bases are a match to TRBD1. This CDR3 spans 13 amino acids. Germline CDR1 GTSNPN, CDR2 SVGIG (reference sequence). Trimming at V came to 6 bases and at J to 0 bases, leaving 3 bases not matched to a gene. In DNA form, the CDR3 reads TGTGCCTGCGGGACAGGGAACTCCTACGAGCAGTACTTC. This gives the protein CACGTGNSYEQYF. Together with reference TRBV30 and TRBJ2-7, the CDR3 gives the full variable domain: SQTIHQWPATLVQPVGSPLSLECTVEGTSNPNLYWYRQAAGRGLQLLFYSVGIGQISSEVPQNLSASRPQDRQFILSSKKLLLSDSGFYLCACGTGNSYEQYFGPGTRLTVT.

The chain is built from TRBV20-1 and TRBJ2-1, with 9 bases that match TRBD2. CDR3 length: 17 amino acids. V was pared by 1 base and J by 0 bases, with 7 bases of the junction left unmatched. Germline V gene sequence: CDR1 DFQATT, CDR2 SNEGSKA (reference sequence). The CDR3 nucleotides read TGCAGTGCTAGAGTGGCTAGCGGGATAATCTCCTACAATGAGCAGTTCTTC. It yields the protein CSARVASGIISYNEQFF.

Turning to this clonotype: The conserved final phenylalanine or tryptophan is absent from the CDR3, which likely points to a read error. V gene TRBV7-9 combines with J gene TRBJ1-4; D possibly corresponds to TRBD1 (6 bases). The CDR3 runs 14 residues. Trimming pared 5 bases from V and 5 bases from J, leaving 12 bases between. CDR1 and CDR2 (germline): SEHNR, FQNEAQ (reference sequence). The CDR3 coding sequence is TGTGCCAGCAGCGGCGGGACACAAAATGAAAAACTGTTTTAT. Amino acid sequence: CASSGGTQNEKLFY.

This clonotype was picked up many times. The chain links TRBV7-2 to TRBJ2-5, with D perhaps matching TRBD1 (6 bases). The CDR3 runs 15 residues. Trimming stripped 7 bases from V and 1 base from J, with 16 bases between. The germline gives CDR1 SGHTA, CDR2 FQGNSA. The CDR3 spells CASNSLGAVQETQYF. CDR3 sequence (DNA): TGTGCCAGCAACTCCTTGGGGGCGGTCCAAGAGACCCAGTACTTC.